This TCR beta chain came from a study of tumor-infiltrating lymphocytes in localized non-small cell lung cancer. General study results and limits: Tumors had more T cell infiltration than uninvolved lung, per TCRbeta sequencing and CD3 counts.

The germline CDR1 and CDR2 sequences are MRHNA and SNTAGT. V lost 3 bases and J lost 3, with 7 bases in between. CDR3 length equals 13 residues. A word on this clone: What it recognizes is unknown.

Libraries were prepared by immunoSEQ multiplex PCR; TCRdb keeps only in-frame clonotypes and omits some of them. The table records 17,000 or so clones, over 75% of them present only once. The chain links TRBV6-4 to TRBJ2-3; D might be TRBD2 (5 bases). This clonotype originated in a human donor with non-small cell lung cancer. The sequenced material came from lung tumor tissue. In nucleotides, the CDR3 is TGTGCCAGCAGTGAACGGGAAACAGATACGCAGTATTTT. This encodes CASSERETDTQYF.